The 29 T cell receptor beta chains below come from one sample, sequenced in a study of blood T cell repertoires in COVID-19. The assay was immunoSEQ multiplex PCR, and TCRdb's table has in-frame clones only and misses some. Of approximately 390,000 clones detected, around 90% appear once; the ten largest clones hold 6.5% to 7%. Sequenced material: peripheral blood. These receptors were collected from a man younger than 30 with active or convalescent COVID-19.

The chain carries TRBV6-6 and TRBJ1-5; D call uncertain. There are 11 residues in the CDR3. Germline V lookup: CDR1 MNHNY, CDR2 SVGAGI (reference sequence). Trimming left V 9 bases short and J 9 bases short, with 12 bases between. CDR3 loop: CASTDYGPQHF. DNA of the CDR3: TGTGCCAGTACCGACTATGGGCCCCAGCATTTT.

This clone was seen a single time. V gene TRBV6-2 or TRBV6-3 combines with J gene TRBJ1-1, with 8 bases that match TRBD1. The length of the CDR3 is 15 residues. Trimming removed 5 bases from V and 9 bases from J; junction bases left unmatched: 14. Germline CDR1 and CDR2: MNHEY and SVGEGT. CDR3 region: CASSHEGQDRDKAFF. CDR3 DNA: TGTGCCAGCAGTCACGAGGGACAGGACAGGGACAAAGCTTTCTTT.

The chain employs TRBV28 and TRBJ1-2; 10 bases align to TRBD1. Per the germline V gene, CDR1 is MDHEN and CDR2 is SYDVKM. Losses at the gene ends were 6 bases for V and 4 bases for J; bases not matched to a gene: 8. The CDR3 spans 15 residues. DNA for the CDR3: TGTGCCAGCAGGCCTAGACAGGGGGCTATCTATGGCTACACCTTC. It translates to CASRPRQGAIYGYTF.

CDR3 sequence reads: CASSARDRMPAGELFF. The CDR3 nucleotides are TGTGCCAGCAGTGCCCGGGACAGGATGCCCGCCGGGGAGCTGTTTTTT. J is TRBJ2-2 and V is TRBV28; 8 bases line up with TRBD1. Germline V gene lookup returns CDR1 MDHEN and CDR2 SYDVKM. J was trimmed by 6 bases and V by 5 bases; bases with no gene match: 11. The CDR3 sequence is 16 residues long.

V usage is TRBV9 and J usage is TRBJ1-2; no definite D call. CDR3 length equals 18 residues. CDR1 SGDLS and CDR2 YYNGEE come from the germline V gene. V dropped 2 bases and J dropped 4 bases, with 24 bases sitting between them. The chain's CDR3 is CASSVGGQQPLVGYGYTF. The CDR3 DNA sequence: TGTGCCAGCAGCGTCGGTGGGCAGCAGCCTCTTGTAGGCTATGGCTACACCTTC.

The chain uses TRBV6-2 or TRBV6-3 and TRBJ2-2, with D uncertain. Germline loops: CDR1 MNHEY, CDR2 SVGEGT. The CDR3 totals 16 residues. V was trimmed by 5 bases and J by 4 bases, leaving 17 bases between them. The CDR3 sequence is CASSHPGGGSTGELFF. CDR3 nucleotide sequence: TGTGCCAGCAGTCACCCCGGCGGTGGAAGCACCGGGGAGCTGTTTTTT.

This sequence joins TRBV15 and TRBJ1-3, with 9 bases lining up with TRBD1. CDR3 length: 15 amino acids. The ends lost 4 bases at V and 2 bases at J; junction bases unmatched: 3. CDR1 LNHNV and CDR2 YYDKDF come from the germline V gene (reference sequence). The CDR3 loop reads CATSTGDRAGNTIYF. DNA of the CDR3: TGTGCCACCAGCACCGGGGACAGGGCTGGAAACACCATATATTTT.

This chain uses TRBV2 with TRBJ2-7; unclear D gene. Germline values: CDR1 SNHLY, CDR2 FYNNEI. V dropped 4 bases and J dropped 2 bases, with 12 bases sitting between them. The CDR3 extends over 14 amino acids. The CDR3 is CASSGRSVPYEQYF. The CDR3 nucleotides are TGTGCCAGCAGTGGCAGGTCGGTGCCCTACGAGCAGTACTTC.

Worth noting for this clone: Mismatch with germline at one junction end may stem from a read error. CDR3 protein: CASKRGNSEAFF. Written as DNA, the CDR3 is TGTGCCAGTAAGCGGGGTAACAGTGAAGCTTTCTTT. The chain uses TRBV19 and TRBJ1-1; D not resolved. This CDR3 has 12 residues. Germline assignment: CDR1 LNHDA and CDR2 SQIVND (reference sequence).

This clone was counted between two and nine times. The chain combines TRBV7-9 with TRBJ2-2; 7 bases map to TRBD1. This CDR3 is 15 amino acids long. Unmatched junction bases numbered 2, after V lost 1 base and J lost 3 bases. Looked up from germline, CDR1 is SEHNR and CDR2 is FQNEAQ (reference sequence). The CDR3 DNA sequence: TGTGCCAGCAGCTTAGAAGGGGGCTACACCGGGGAGCTGTTTTTT. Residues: CASSLEGGYTGELFF.

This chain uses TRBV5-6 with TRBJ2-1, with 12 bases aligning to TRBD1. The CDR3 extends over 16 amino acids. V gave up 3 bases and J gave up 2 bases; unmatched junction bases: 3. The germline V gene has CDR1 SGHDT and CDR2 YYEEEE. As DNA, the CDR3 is TGTGCCAGCAGCTCCGGGACAGGGGGCGCCTACAATGAGCAGTTCTTC. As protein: CASSSGTGGAYNEQFF.

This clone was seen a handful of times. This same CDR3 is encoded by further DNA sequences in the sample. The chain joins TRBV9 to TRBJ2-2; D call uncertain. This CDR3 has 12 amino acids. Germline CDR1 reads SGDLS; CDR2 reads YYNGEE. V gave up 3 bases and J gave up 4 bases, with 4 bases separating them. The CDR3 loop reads CASSAGTGELFF. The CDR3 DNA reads TGTGCCAGCAGCGCCGGCACCGGGGAGCTGTTTTTT.

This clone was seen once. CDR3 sequence: CATSRDAFGLAVNNEQFF. In nucleotides, the CDR3 is TGTGCCACCAGCAGAGATGCTTTCGGGCTAGCGGTTAACAATGAGCAGTTCTTC. The chain recombines TRBV15 with TRBJ2-1; the match to TRBD2 covers 7 bases. Germline-derived CDR1 and CDR2 are LNHNV and YYDKDF (reference sequence). The trim removed 0 bases at V and 5 bases at J, leaving 13 bases unmatched. The CDR3 is made up of 18 amino acids.

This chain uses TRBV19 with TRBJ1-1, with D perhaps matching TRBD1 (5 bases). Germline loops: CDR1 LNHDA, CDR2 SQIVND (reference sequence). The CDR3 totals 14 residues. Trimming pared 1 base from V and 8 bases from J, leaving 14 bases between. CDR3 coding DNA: TGTGCCAGTAGTATAGGAGGCAGGGCAGGCGAAGCTTTCTTT. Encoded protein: CASSIGGRAGEAFF.

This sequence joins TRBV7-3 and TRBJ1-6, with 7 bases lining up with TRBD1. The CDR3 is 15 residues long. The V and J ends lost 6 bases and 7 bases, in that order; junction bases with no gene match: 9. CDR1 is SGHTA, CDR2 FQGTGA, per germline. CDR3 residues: CASSRAGGSNSPLHF. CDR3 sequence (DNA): TGTGCCAGCAGTCGGGCAGGGGGTTCCAATTCACCCCTCCACTTT. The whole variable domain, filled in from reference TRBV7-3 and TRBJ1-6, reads GAGVSQTPSNKVTEKGKYVELRCDPISGHTALYWYRQSLGQGPEFLIYFQGTGAADDSGLPNDRFFAVRPEGSVSTLKIQRTERGDSAVYLCASSRAGGSNSPLHFGNGTRLTVT.

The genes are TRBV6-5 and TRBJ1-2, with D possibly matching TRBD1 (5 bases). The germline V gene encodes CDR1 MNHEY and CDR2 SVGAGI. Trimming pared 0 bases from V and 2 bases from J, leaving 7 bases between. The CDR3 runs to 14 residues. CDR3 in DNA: TGTGCCAGCAGTTACTCGGCAGGGAACTATGGCTACACCTTC. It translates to CASSYSAGNYGYTF.

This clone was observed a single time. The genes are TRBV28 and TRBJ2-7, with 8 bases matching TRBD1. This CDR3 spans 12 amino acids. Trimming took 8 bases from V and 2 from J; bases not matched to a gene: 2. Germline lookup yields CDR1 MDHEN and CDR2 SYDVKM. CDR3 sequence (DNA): TGTGCCAGCGGACAGGGAACCTACGAGCAGTACTTC. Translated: CASGQGTYEQYF.

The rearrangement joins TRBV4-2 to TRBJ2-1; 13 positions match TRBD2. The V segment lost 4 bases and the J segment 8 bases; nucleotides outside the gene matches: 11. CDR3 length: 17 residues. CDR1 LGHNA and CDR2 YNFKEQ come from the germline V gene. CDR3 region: CASSRRLGLAGSDEQFF. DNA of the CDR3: TGTGCCAGCAGCCGGCGCCTGGGACTAGCGGGGAGCGATGAGCAGTTCTTC.

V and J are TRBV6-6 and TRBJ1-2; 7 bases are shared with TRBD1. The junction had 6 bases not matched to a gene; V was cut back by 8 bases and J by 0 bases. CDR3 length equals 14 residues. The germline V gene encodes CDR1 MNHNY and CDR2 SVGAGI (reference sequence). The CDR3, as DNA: TGTGCCAGCCTTTGGACAGGCACTAACTATGGCTACACCTTC. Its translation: CASLWTGTNYGYTF.

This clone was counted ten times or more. This CDR3 reads CASSLLRQTNYGYTF. CDR3 coding DNA: TGTGCCAGCAGTTTATTGAGACAGACTAACTATGGCTACACCTTC. This chain uses TRBV28 with TRBJ1-2; TRBD1 might be the D (5 bases). Trimming removed 1 base from V and 0 bases from J, with 9 bases in between. CDR3 length: 15 amino acids. Germline V gene sequence: CDR1 MDHEN, CDR2 SYDVKM.

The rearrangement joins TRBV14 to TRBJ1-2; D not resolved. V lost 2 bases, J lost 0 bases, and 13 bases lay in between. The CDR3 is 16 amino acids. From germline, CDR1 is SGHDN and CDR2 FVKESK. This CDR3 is CASSQYGGPSNYGYTF. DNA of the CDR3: TGTGCCAGCAGCCAATATGGAGGACCCTCTAACTATGGCTACACCTTC.

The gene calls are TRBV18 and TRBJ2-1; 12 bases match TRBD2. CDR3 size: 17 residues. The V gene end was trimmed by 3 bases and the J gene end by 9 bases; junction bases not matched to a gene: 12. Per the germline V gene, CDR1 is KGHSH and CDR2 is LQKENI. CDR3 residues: CASSPPPSSGRDFEQFF. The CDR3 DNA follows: TGTGCCAGCTCACCCCCCCCGTCTAGCGGGAGGGACTTTGAGCAGTTCTTC.

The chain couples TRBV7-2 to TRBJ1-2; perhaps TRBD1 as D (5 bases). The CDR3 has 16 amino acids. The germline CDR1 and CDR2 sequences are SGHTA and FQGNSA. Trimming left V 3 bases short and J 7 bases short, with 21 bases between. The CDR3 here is CASSLQEVGGEGGYTF. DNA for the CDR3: TGTGCCAGCAGCTTGCAGGAAGTCGGGGGAGAGGGTGGCTACACCTTC.

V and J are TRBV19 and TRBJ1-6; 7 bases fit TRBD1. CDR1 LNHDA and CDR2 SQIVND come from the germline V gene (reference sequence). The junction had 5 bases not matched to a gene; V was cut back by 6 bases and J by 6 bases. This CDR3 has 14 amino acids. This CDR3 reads CASRLRDSNSPLHF. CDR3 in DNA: TGTGCCAGTAGGCTCCGGGACAGTAATTCACCCCTCCACTTT.

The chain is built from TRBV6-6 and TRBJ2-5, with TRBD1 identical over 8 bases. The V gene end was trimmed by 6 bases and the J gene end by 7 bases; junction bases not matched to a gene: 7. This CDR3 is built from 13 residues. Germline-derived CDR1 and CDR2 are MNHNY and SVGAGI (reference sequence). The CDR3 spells CASSQGAGRTQYF. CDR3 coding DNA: TGTGCCAGCAGCCAGGGGGCCGGTAGGACCCAGTACTTC.

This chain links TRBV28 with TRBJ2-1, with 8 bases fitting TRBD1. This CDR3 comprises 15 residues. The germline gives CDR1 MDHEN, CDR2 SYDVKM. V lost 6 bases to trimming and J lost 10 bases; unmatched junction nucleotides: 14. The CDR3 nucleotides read TGTGCCAGCAGCTTGGACAGGGATTTTGGGTTGGAGCAGTTCTTC. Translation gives CASSLDRDFGLEQFF.

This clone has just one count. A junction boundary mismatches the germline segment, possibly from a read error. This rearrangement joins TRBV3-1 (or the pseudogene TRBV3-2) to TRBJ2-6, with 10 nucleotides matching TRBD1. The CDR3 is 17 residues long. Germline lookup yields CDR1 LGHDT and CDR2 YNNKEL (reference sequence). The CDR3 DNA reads TGTGCCAGCCGAACGGGACAGGGGATTTCTGGGGCCAACGTGCTGACTTTC. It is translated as CASRTGQGISGANVLTF.

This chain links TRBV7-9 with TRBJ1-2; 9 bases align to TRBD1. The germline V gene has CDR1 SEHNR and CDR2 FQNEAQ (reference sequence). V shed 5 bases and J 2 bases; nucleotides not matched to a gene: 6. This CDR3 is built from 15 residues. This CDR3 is CASSQSGTGNYGYTF. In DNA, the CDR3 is TGTGCCAGCAGCCAATCCGGGACAGGGAACTATGGCTACACCTTC.

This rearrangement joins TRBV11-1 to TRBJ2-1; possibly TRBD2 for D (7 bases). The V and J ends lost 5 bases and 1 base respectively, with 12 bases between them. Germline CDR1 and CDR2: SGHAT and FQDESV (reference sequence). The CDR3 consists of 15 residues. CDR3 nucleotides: TGTGCCAGCAGCCTAGGGGGGGGTTCCTACAATGAGCAGTTCTTC. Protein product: CASSLGGGSYNEQFF.